This T cell receptor beta chain was recorded in a study of T cell responses to AZD1222 COVID-19 vaccine. Remarks on this clone: No antigen is known for it.

Findings and caveats of the study: Nearly half of spike-specific TCRs reportedly target variant regions that are unmutated in the B.1.351 and B.1.1.7 variants. Breadth and depth of Spike-specific TCRs rose after two AZD1222 doses. Sampling that yielded the repertoires occurred only after the peak T cell response. Clonal diversity may have been underestimated, and the donors were mostly white British, with more females than males.

The repertoire was sequenced with immunoSEQ multiplex PCR; TCRdb's copy has only in-frame clones and lacks some. The sample gives some 30,000 clones, about nine tenths of which show up once; 45% to 50% is in the top ten. V was cut by 7 bases and J by 7 bases, with 7 bases left in between. The CDR3 contains 9 residues. CDR1 is SQVTM, CDR2 ANQGSEA, per germline. The clonotype comes from an adult in good health. The sample in question was peripheral blood, obtained on day 0 of AZD1222 vaccination. The chain joins TRBV29-1 to TRBJ1-2, with no clear D. The CDR3 region has the DNA TGCAGCGAAGGAGGTGGCTACACCTTC. Translating gives CSEGGGYTF.